The T cell receptor beta chain described here comes from a study of OX40 agonist ivuxolimab in advanced cancers. Across the study: From roughly 20 to 79 years was the age range, with a mean of roughly 64 years, and about 83% were male. Prior anti-PD-1, anti-PD-L1 or anti-CTLA-4 therapy did not bar entry, and about 38% had some.

J gave up 13 bases and V 1 base, and 2 bases lay outside the gene matches. The CDR3 contains 13 residues. In germline, CDR1 is MGHRA, CDR2 YSYEKL. The table came from immunoSEQ multiplex PCR; TCRdb's copy has only in-frame clones and leaves some out. This table has 80,000 to 100,000 clones, about nine tenths appearing once. On cycle 4 day 1 and cycle 7 day 1, as well as at baseline, blood was sampled. The receptor comes from an adult with an advanced solid tumor such as melanoma, head and neck, liver or kidney cancer. The chain is built from TRBV4-1 and TRBJ1-6; 9 nucleotides line up with TRBD1. Sequencing was performed on CD4+ or CD8+ T cells sorted from blood, taken in a trial of the OX40 agonist ivuxolimab. CDR3 loop: CASSQGDRAPLHF. The CDR3 coding sequence is TGCGCCAGCAGCCAAGGGGACAGGGCGCCCCTCCACTTT.